The sequence of this T cell receptor (beta chain) was determined in a study of cytomegalovirus exposure and HLA in healthy donors. Details on this clone: No antigen is known for it.

In the PCR, 60 Vbeta and 13 Jbeta primers were used. Assay: immunoSEQ multiplex PCR; the TCRdb copy retains only in-frame clones and omits some. Of more than 200,000 clones in the sample, roughly 80% are singletons; the top ten hold just over 1.4%. This CDR3 comprises 12 residues. Trimming left V 9 bases short and J 2 bases short, with 12 bases between. Germline assignment: CDR1 SGDLS and CDR2 YYNGEE. Study outcomes and limitations: Reports showed the classifier diagnosing cytomegalovirus status with high specificity and sensitivity. TCR beta V segments were, for the most part, productive about 87% or about 30% of the time in an earlier analysis. Around 160 TCR beta chains were listed as cytomegalovirus-associated.

The rearrangement links TRBV9 to TRBJ2-7, with D maybe TRBD1 (7 bases). The receptor's source is a girl aged 10-17 years in good health and CMV-seronegative. The material sequenced was PBMCs. CDR3 sequence: CATDREAYEQYF. The DNA of the CDR3 is TGTGCCACTGACAGGGAGGCCTACGAGCAGTACTTC. Drawing the rest from reference TRBV9 and TRBJ2-7, the complete variable domain is DSGVTQTPKHLITATGQRVTLRCSPRSGDLSVYWYQQSLDQGLQFLIQYYNGEERAKGNILERFSAQQFPDLHSELNLSSLELGDSALYFCATDREAYEQYFGPGTRLTVT.